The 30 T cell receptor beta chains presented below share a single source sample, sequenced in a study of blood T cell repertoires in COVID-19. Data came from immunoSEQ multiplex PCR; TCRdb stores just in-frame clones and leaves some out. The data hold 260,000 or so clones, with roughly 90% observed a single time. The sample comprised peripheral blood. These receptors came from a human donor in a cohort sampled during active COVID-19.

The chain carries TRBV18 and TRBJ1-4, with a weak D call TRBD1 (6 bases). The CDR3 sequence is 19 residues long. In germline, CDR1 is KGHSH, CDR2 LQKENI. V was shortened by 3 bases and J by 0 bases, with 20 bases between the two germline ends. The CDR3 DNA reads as TGTGCCAGCTCACCTTACATCTTCCAACAGGGAGCAACTAATGAAAAACTGTTTTTT. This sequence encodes CASSPYIFQQGATNEKLFF.

The CDR3 here is CSVSPRGEFNEQFF. The CDR3 DNA reads TGCAGCGTTTCGCCCAGGGGGGAATTTAATGAGCAGTTCTTC. The chain joins TRBV29-1 to TRBJ2-1; D possibly corresponds to TRBD1 (7 bases). V lost 5 bases and J lost 7, with 18 bases in between. The germline gives CDR1 SQVTM, CDR2 ANQGSEA. CDR3 length: 14 amino acids.

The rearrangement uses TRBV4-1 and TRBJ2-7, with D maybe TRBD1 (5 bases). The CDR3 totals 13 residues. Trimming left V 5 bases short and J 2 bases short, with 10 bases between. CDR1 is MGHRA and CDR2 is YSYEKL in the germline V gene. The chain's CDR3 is CASSRPGTYEQYF. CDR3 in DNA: TGCGCCAGCAGCAGACCAGGGACCTACGAGCAGTACTTC.

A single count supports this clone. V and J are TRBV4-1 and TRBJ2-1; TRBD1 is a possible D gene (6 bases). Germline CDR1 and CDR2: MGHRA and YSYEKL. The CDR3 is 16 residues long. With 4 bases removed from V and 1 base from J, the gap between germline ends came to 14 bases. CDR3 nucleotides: TGCGCCAGCAGCCCCGGTAGGGGGATATCCTACAATGAGCAGTTCTTC. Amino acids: CASSPGRGISYNEQFF.

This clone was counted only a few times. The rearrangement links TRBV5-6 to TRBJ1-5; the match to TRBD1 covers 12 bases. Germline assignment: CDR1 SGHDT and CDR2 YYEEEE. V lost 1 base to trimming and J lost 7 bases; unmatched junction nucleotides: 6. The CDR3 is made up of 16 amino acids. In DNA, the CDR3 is TGTGCCAGCAGCTTGTGGGACAGGGGGCTAAGACAGCCCCAGCATTTT. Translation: CASSLWDRGLRQPQHF.

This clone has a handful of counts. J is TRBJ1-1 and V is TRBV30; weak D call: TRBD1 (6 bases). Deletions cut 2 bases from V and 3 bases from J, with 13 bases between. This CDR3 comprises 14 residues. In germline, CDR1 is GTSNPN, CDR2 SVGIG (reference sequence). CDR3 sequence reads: CAWSFVGADTEAFF. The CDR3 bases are TGTGCCTGGAGTTTTGTGGGGGCGGACACTGAAGCTTTCTTT.

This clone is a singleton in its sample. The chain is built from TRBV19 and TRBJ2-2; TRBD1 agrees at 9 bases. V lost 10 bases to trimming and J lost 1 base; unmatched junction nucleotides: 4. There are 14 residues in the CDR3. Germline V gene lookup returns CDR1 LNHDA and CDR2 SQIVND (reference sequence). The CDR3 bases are TGTGCCATCTGGGACAGGGTGAACACCGGGGAGCTGTTTTTT. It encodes CAIWDRVNTGELFF.

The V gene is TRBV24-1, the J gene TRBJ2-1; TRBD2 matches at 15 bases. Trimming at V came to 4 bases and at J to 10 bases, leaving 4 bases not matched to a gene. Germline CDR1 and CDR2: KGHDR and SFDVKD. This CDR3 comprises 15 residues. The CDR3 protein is CATSDPGLAGGEQFF. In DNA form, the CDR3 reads TGTGCCACCAGTGACCCTGGACTAGCGGGGGGGGAGCAGTTCTTC.

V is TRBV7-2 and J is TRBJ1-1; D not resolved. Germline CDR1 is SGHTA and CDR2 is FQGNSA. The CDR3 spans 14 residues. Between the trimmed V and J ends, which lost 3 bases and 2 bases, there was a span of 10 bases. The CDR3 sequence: CASSFSYANTEAFF. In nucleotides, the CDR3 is TGTGCCAGCAGCTTTAGTTACGCTAACACTGAAGCTTTCTTT.

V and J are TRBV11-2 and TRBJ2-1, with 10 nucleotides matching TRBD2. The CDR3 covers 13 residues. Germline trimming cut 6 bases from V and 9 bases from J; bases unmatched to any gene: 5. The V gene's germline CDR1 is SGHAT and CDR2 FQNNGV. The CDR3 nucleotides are TGTGCCAGCAGGGCTAGCGGGGGACGTGAGCAGTTCTTC. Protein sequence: CASRASGGREQFF.

CDR3: CASSSDRGKGNQPQHF. Here the CDR3 DNA reads TGTGCCAGCAGTTCGGACAGGGGTAAGGGCAATCAGCCCCAGCATTTT. The V call is TRBV28, the J call TRBJ1-5; 9 bases line up with TRBD1. Germline values: CDR1 MDHEN, CDR2 SYDVKM. The CDR3 is made up of 16 amino acids. V shed 4 bases and J 2 bases; nucleotides not matched to a gene: 6.

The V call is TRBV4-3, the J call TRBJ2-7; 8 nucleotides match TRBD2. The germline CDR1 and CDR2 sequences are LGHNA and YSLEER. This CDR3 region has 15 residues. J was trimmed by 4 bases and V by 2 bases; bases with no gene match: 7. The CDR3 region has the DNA TGCGCCAGCAGCCAAAGATCGGGGGGGGTTTACGAGCAGTACTTC. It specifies CASSQRSGGVYEQYF.

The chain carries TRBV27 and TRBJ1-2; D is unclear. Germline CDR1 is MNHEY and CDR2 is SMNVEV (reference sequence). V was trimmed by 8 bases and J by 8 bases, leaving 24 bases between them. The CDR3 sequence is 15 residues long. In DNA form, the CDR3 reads TGTGCCAGCGGCTCAATTCGGTTCGGTGCGAGGGGCTACACCTTC. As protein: CASGSIRFGARGYTF.

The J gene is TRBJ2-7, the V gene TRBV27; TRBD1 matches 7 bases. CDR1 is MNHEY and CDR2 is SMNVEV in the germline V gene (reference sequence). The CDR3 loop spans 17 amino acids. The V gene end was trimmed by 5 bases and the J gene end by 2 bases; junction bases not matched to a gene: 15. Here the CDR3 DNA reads TGTGCCAGCAGTCCCAGGGGATGGGGACAGATTCCCTACGAGCAGTACTTC. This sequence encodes CASSPRGWGQIPYEQYF.

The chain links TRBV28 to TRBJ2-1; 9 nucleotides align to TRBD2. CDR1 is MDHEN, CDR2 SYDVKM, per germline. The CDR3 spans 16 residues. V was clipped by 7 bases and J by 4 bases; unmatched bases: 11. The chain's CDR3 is CASNFGREGLYNEQFF. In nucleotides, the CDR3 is TGTGCCAGCAATTTTGGGCGGGAGGGCCTGTACAATGAGCAGTTCTTC.

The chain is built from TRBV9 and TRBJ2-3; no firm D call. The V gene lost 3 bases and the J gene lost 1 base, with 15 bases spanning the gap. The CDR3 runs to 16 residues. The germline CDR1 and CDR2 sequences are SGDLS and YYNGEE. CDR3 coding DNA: TGTGCCAGCAGCGATGAGCTAGTCCCGGGCACAGATACGCAGTATTTT. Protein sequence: CASSDELVPGTDTQYF.

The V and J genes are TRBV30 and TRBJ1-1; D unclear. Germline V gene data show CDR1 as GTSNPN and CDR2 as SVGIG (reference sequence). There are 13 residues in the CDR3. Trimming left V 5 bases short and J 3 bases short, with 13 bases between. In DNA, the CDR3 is TGTGCCTGGGAGCCAGGAGGGCACACTGAAGCTTTCTTT. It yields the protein CAWEPGGHTEAFF.

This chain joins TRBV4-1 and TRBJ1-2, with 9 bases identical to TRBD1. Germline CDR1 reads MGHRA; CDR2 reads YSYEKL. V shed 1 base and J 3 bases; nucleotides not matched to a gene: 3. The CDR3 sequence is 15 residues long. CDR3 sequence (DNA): TGCGCCAGCAGCCAAGCGGGACAGGGTGACTATGGCTACACCTTC. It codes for CASSQAGQGDYGYTF.

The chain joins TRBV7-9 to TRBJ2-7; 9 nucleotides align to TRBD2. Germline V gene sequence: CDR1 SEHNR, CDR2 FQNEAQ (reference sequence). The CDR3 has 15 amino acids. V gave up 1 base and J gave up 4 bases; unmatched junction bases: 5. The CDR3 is CASSLGLAGNYEQYF. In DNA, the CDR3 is TGTGCCAGCAGCTTAGGGCTAGCGGGAAATTACGAGCAGTACTTC.

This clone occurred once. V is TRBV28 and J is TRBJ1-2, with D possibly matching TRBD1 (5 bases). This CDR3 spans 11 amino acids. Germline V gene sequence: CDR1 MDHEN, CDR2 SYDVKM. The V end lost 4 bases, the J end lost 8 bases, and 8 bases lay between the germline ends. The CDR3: CASSWWGGYTF. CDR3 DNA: TGTGCCAGCAGTTGGTGGGGCGGCTACACCTTC.

The CDR3 sequence: CASSRRTSGVVGTQYF. The CDR3 nucleotides are TGTGCCAGCAGCCGGAGGACTAGCGGGGTGGTAGGTACGCAGTATTTT. The rearrangement uses TRBV11-2 and TRBJ2-3, with TRBD2 matching 12 bases. The CDR3 length is 16 residues. J lost 8 bases, V lost 5 bases, and 11 bases had no gene match. Germline values: CDR1 SGHAT, CDR2 FQNNGV.

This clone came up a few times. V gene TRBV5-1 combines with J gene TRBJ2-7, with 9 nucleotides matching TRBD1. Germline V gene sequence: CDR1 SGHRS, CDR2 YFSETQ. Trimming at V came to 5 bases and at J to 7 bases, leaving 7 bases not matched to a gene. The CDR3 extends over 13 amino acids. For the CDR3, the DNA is TGCGCCAGCAGTTTTGACAGGGGGAGTGAGCAGTACTTC. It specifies CASSFDRGSEQYF.

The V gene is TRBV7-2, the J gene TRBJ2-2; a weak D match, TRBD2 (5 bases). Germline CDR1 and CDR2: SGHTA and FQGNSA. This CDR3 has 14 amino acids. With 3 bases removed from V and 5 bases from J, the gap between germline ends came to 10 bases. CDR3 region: CASSFSSGTGELFF. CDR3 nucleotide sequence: TGTGCCAGCAGCTTCAGCTCGGGGACCGGGGAGCTGTTTTTT. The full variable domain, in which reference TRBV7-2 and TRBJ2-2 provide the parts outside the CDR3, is GAGVSQSPSNKVTEKGKDVELRCDPISGHTALYWYRQSLGQGLEFLIYFQGNSAPDKSGLPSDRFSAERTGGSVSTLTIQRTQQEDSAVYLCASSFSSGTGELFFGEGSRLTVL.

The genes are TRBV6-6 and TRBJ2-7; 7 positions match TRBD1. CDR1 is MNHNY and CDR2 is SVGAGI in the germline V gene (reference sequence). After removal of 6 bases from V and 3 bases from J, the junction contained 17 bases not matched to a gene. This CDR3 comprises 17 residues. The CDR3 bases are TGTGCCAGCAGACGAAGATTTCACAGGGGAAAAAACTACGAGCAGTACTTC. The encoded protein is CASRRRFHRGKNYEQYF.

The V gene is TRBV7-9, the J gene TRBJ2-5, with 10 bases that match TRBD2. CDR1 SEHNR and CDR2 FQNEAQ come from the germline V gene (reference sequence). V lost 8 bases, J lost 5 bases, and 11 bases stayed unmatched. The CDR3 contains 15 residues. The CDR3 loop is CASQLAGSRGETQYF. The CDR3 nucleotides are TGTGCCAGCCAACTAGCGGGGAGCCGGGGGGAGACCCAGTACTTC.

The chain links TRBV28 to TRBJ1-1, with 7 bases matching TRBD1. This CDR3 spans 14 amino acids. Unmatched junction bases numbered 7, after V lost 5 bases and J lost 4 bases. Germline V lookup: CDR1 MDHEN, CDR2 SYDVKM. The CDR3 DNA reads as TGTGCCAGCAGTGCAGGGGGATCGGGCACTGAAGCTTTCTTT. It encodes CASSAGGSGTEAFF.

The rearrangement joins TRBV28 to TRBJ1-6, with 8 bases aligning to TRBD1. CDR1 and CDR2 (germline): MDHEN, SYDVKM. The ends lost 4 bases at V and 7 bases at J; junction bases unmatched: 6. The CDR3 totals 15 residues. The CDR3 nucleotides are TGTGCCAGCAGTTACAGGACAGGGAAAAATTCACCCCTCCACTTT. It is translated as CASSYRTGKNSPLHF. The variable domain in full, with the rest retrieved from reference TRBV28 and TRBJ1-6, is DVKVTQSSRYLVKRTGEKVFLECVQDMDHENMFWYRQDPGLGLRLIYFSYDVKMKEKGDIPEGYSVSREKKERFSLILESASTNQTSMYLCASSYRTGKNSPLHFGNGTRLTVT.

DNA for the CDR3: TGTGCCAGCAGCGTAGCGGACAATGAGCAGTTCTTC. This codes for CASSVADNEQFF. The gene calls are TRBV9 and TRBJ2-1, with D uncertain. Trimming left V 0 bases short and J 5 bases short, with 3 bases between. The V gene's germline CDR1 is SGDLS and CDR2 YYNGEE. This CDR3 is 12 amino acids long.

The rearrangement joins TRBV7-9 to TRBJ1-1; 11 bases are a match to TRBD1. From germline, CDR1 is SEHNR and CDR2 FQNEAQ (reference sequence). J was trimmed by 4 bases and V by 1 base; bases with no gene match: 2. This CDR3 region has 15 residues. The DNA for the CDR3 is TGTGCCAGCAGCTTAGAAGGACAGGGGGCCACTGAAGCTTTCTTT. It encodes CASSLEGQGATEAFF.

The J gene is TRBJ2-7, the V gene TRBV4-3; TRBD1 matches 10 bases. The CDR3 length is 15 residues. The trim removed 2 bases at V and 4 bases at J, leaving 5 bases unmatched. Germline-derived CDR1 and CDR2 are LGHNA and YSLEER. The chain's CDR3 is CASSQYLDRGYEQYF. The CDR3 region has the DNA TGCGCCAGCAGCCAATACTTGGACAGGGGGTACGAGCAGTACTTC.